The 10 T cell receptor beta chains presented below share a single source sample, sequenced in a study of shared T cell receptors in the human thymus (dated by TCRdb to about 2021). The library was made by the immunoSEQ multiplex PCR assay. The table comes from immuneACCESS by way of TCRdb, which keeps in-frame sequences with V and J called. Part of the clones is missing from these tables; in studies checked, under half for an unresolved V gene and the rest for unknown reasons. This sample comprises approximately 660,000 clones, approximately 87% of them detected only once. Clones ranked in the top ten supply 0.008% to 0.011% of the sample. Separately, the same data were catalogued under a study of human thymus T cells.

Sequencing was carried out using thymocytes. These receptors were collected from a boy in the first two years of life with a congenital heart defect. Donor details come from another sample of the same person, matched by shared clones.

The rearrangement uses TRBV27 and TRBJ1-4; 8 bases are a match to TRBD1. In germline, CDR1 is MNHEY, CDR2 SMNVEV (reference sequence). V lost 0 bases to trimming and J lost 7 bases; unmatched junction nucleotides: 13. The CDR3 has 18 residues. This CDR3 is CASSLSGGGRGRSEKLFF. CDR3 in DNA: TGTGCCAGCAGTTTATCAGGTGGGGGCAGGGGGCGATCTGAAAAACTGTTTTTT.

DNA for the CDR3: TGCGCCAGCAGCTTGAAAGCGGGAGCAAGCACAGATACGCAGTATTTT. This encodes CASSLKAGASTDTQYF. The chain employs TRBV5-1 and TRBJ2-3; 8 positions match TRBD2. Germline V gene data show CDR1 as SGHRS and CDR2 as YFSETQ. CDR3 length: 16 amino acids. The trim removed 1 base at V and 0 bases at J, leaving 4 bases unmatched.

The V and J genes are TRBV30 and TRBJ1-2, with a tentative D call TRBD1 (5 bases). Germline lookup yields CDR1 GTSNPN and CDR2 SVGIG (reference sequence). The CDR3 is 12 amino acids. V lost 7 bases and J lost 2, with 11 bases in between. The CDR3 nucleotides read TGTGCCTCCGGCGACAGAAACTATGGCTACACCTTC. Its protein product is CASGDRNYGYTF.

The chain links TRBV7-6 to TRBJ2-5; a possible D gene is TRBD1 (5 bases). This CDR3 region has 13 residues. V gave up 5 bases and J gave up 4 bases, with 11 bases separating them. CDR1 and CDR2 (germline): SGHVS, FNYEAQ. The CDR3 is CASSAGMGETQYF. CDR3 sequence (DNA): TGTGCCAGCAGCGCAGGGATGGGAGAGACCCAGTACTTC.

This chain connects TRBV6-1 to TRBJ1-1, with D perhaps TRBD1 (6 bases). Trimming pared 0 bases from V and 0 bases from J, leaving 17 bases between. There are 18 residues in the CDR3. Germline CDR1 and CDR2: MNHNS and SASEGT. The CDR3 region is CASSEARGLRGMNTEAFF. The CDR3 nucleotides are TGTGCCAGCAGTGAAGCGCGGGGGTTAAGGGGGATGAACACTGAAGCTTTCTTT.

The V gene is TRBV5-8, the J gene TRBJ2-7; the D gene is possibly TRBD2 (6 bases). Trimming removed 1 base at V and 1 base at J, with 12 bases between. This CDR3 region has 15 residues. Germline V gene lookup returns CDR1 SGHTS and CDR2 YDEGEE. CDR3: CASSLTGGVSYEQYF. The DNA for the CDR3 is TGTGCCAGCAGCTTGACGGGCGGGGTATCCTACGAGCAGTACTTC.

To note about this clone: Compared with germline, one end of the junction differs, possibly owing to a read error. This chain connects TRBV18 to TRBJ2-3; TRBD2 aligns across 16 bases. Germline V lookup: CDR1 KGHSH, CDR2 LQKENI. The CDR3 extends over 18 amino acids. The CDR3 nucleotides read TGTGCCAGCTCGCCACCGGGACTAGCGGGAGGGCCTACAGATACGCAGTATTTT. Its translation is CASSPPGLAGGPTDTQYF.

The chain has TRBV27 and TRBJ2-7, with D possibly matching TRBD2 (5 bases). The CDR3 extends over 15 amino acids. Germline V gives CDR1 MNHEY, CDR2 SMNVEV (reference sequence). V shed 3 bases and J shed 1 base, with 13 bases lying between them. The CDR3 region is CASSFGLRSSYEQYF. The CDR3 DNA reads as TGTGCCAGCAGTTTTGGACTCCGGAGTTCCTACGAGCAGTACTTC.

The CDR3, as DNA: TGTGCCAGCAGCTTAGATCCCCCCACCGGGGAAAGCGGTCACACAGATACGCAGTATTTT. Translation gives CASSLDPPTGESGHTDTQYF. The chain links TRBV7-6 to TRBJ2-3; tentatively, D is TRBD2 (5 bases). CDR1 SGHVS and CDR2 FNYEAQ come from the germline V gene. The CDR3 totals 20 residues. The V end lost 1 base, the J end lost 2 bases, and 25 bases lay between the germline ends.

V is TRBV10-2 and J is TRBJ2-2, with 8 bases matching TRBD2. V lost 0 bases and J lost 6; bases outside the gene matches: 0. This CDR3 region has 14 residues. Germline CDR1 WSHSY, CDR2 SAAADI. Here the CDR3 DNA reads TGCGCCAGCAGTGAGTCGGGACTAGCCGGGGAGCTGTTTTTT. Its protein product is CASSESGLAGELFF.